Following are 29 T cell receptor beta chains from one sample sequenced in a study of blood T cell repertoires in COVID-19. Sequenced by immunoSEQ multiplex PCR; TCRdb stores in-frame clones only, minus some. The data contain around 150,000 clones, about 90% of them seen just once; the ten biggest clones take up about 4.6%. The sequenced sample consisted of peripheral blood. All receptors come from a woman in her fifties or sixties with active or convalescent COVID-19.

This clone was found once. This chain links TRBV20-1 with TRBJ2-1, with 12 bases lining up with TRBD2. This CDR3 region has 15 residues. Germline lookup yields CDR1 DFQATT and CDR2 SNEGSKA (reference sequence). Trimming cost V 3 bases and J 7 bases; bases outside gene matches: 7. CDR3 sequence: CSASPSSGGGNEQFF. The CDR3 DNA follows: TGCAGTGCTAGTCCCTCTAGCGGGGGGGGGAATGAGCAGTTCTTC.

CDR3 bases: TGCGCCAGCAGCTTGGCCGAGATCGGGGAGACCCAGTACTTC. Amino acids: CASSLAEIGETQYF. This chain joins TRBV5-1 and TRBJ2-5, with D hard to call. V was pared by 0 bases and J by 5 bases, with 11 bases between. CDR3 length: 14 amino acids. In germline, CDR1 is SGHRS, CDR2 YFSETQ. Full variable domain (remainder filled in from reference TRBV5-1 and TRBJ2-5): KAGVTQTPRYLIKTRGQQVTLSCSPISGHRSVSWYQQTPGQGLQFLFEYFSETQRNKGNFPGRFSGRQFSNSRSEMNVSTLELGDSALYLCASSLAEIGETQYFGPGTRLLVL.

The J gene is TRBJ2-7, the V gene TRBV12-3 or TRBV12-4, with D possibly TRBD2 on 6 matching bases. The CDR3 extends over 13 amino acids. The ends were cut back, 7 bases at V and 5 bases at J, with 15 bases in the middle. The CDR3 DNA reads as TGTGCCAGCACCCTTTACGGGGGTGACGAGCAGTACTTC. Its protein product is CASTLYGGDEQYF.

About this clone: In the same sample, other DNA sequences code for this CDR3. V is TRBV5-4 and J is TRBJ2-7, with TRBD1 matching 8 bases. This CDR3 is built from 15 residues. Per the germline V gene, CDR1 is SGHNT and CDR2 is YYREEE (reference sequence). With V trimmed by 0 bases and J by 0 bases, 2 bases remained unmatched. The CDR3 here is CASSLGQGSSYEQYF. The CDR3 DNA follows: TGTGCCAGCAGCTTGGGACAGGGGAGCTCCTACGAGCAGTACTTC. Full variable domain (rest looked up from reference TRBV5-4 and TRBJ2-7): ETGVTQSPTHLIKTRGQQVTLRCSSQSGHNTVSWYQQALGQGPQFIFQYYREEENGRGNFPPRFSGLQFPNYSSELNVNALELDDSALYLCASSLGQGSSYEQYFGPGTRLTVT.

The V gene is TRBV5-1, the J gene TRBJ1-2, with TRBD1 matching over 11 bases. The CDR3 length is 13 residues. Trimming at V came to 4 bases and at J to 8 bases, leaving 4 bases not matched to a gene. In germline, CDR1 is SGHRS, CDR2 YFSETQ. In DNA, the CDR3 is TGCGCCAGCAGCCCGGGACAGGGGGAAGGCTACACCTTC. Protein product: CASSPGQGEGYTF.

The count of this clone is one. The chain couples TRBV9 to TRBJ1-6; tentative D call: TRBD1 (5 bases). This CDR3 region has 14 residues. V lost 3 bases, J lost 4 bases, and 8 bases lay in between. CDR1 SGDLS and CDR2 YYNGEE come from the germline V gene. The CDR3 here is CASSETEYNSPLHF. In nucleotides, the CDR3 is TGTGCCAGCAGCGAGACAGAGTATAATTCACCCCTCCACTTT.

The rearrangement links TRBV5-1 to TRBJ2-3, with TRBD2 matching 10 bases. V shed 6 bases, J shed 4 bases, and the junction held 5 bases outside the gene matches. CDR1 and CDR2 (germline): SGHRS, YFSETQ. This CDR3 comprises 14 residues. The CDR3 region has the DNA TGCGCCAGCACGGAGCGGGGGGGTTCAGATACGCAGTATTTT. It encodes CASTERGGSDTQYF.

The V and J genes are TRBV10-3 and TRBJ2-5; tentative D call: TRBD2 (6 bases). CDR3 length: 16 amino acids. Deletions cut 0 bases from V and 3 bases from J, with 14 bases between. Germline V gives CDR1 ENHRY, CDR2 SYGVKD. The CDR3 DNA reads as TGTGCCATCAGTGAGTCCACCGGGACTGGGAAAGAGACCCAGTACTTC. Protein: CAISESTGTGKETQYF.

This chain connects TRBV15 to TRBJ2-5; TRBD1 is a possible D gene (6 bases). Trimming shortened V by 3 bases and J by 5 bases, and 19 bases separated the two germline ends. Germline CDR1 is LNHNV and CDR2 is YYDKDF (reference sequence). The CDR3 has 16 amino acids. CDR3 in amino acids: CATSSIGEGVLETQYF. Here the CDR3 DNA reads TGTGCCACCAGCAGCATCGGAGAGGGGGTGTTGGAGACCCAGTACTTC.

The chain uses TRBV9 and TRBJ1-1; D not resolved. V was pared by 3 bases and J by 1 base, with 10 bases between. The CDR3 has 14 residues. CDR1 and CDR2 (germline): SGDLS, YYNGEE. The CDR3 reads CASSGGIRNTEAFF. CDR3 in DNA: TGTGCCAGCAGCGGAGGGATCCGGAACACTGAAGCTTTCTTT.

This chain uses TRBV6-1 with TRBJ2-3; unclear D gene. From germline, CDR1 is MNHNS and CDR2 SASEGT. The CDR3 totals 14 residues. Trimming stripped 3 bases from V and 6 bases from J, with 13 bases between. CDR3 sequence: CASSDGSNRDTQYF. CDR3 DNA: TGTGCCAGCAGTGACGGGTCAAACCGGGATACGCAGTATTTT.

This clone has only one observation. The genes are TRBV5-1 and TRBJ1-1; TRBD1 is a possible D gene (5 bases). The V gene's germline CDR1 is SGHRS and CDR2 YFSETQ. The CDR3 runs to 16 residues. V was shortened by 4 bases and J by 5 bases, with 21 bases between the two germline ends. The CDR3 region is CASSTISAGPNTEAFF. In DNA form, the CDR3 reads TGCGCCAGCAGCACTATCTCGGCGGGGCCGAATACTGAAGCTTTCTTT. Supplemented by reference TRBV5-1 and TRBJ1-1, the full variable domain reads KAGVTQTPRYLIKTRGQQVTLSCSPISGHRSVSWYQQTPGQGLQFLFEYFSETQRNKGNFPGRFSGRQFSNSRSEMNVSTLELGDSALYLCASSTISAGPNTEAFFGQGTRLTVV.

The chain couples TRBV13 to TRBJ1-2; D remains ambiguous. V was pared by 5 bases and J by 7 bases, with 14 bases between. Germline V gene sequence: CDR1 PRHDT, CDR2 FYEKMQ (reference sequence). This CDR3 contains 13 residues. CDR3 sequence reads: CASSQPPQSGYTF. The CDR3 nucleotides read TGTGCCAGCAGCCAACCCCCACAGAGTGGCTACACCTTC.

The chain has TRBV7-2 and TRBJ2-7; D is uncertain. The V gene's germline CDR1 is SGHTA and CDR2 FQGNSA. V shed 1 base and J shed 3 bases, with 10 bases lying between them. This CDR3 is 14 amino acids long. CDR3 DNA sequence: TGTGCCAGCAGCTTAGATAGCCAGAACTACGAGCAGTACTTC. Amino acid sequence: CASSLDSQNYEQYF.

The chain links TRBV9 to TRBJ2-3; TRBD1 agrees at 10 bases. V shed 0 bases and J 9 bases; nucleotides not matched to a gene: 4. Per germline, CDR1 SGDLS and CDR2 YYNGEE. This CDR3 comprises 14 residues. CDR3 residues: CASSVEGQGKTQYF. In DNA form, the CDR3 reads TGTGCCAGCAGCGTAGAGGGACAGGGGAAGACGCAGTATTTT.

The chain recombines TRBV7-3 with TRBJ2-7; 11 bases align to TRBD1. The CDR3 contains 15 residues. V lost 5 bases and J lost 4; bases outside the gene matches: 7. Germline-derived CDR1 and CDR2 are SGHTA and FQGTGA. The CDR3 bases are TGTGCCAGCAGCATGACGGACAGGGGGCGGTACGAGCAGTACTTC. It codes for CASSMTDRGRYEQYF.

The genes are TRBV9 and TRBJ1-2; TRBD1 matches 9 bases. With 5 bases clipped from V and 3 bases from J, the junction kept 8 bases outside the gene matches. The germline V gene has CDR1 SGDLS and CDR2 YYNGEE. The CDR3 runs to 15 residues. CDR3 sequence reads: CASSTQGAEYYGYTF. The CDR3 DNA follows: TGTGCCAGCAGTACACAGGGGGCGGAATACTATGGCTACACCTTC.

The rearrangement links TRBV7-2 to TRBJ1-1; 9 bases line up with TRBD1. The V gene's germline CDR1 is SGHTA and CDR2 FQGNSA. This CDR3 comprises 15 residues. V gave up 2 bases and J gave up 4 bases; unmatched junction bases: 5. The CDR3 here is CASSLYGQGSTEAFF. As DNA, the CDR3 is TGTGCCAGCAGCTTATACGGACAGGGGTCCACTGAAGCTTTCTTT.

This chain links TRBV19 with TRBJ2-2, with D possibly matching TRBD1 (6 bases). V was clipped by 4 bases and J by 3 bases, with 6 bases between them. From germline, CDR1 is LNHDA and CDR2 SQIVND (reference sequence). The CDR3 contains 13 residues. For the CDR3, the DNA is TGTGCCAGTAGTAGACAGGACACCGGGGAGCTGTTTTTT. Amino acids: CASSRQDTGELFF.

This chain uses TRBV29-1 with TRBJ2-1; 9 nucleotides agree with TRBD2. The CDR3 totals 15 residues. After removal of 2 bases from V and 0 bases from J, the junction contained 2 bases not matched to a gene. Looked up from germline, CDR1 is SQVTM and CDR2 is ANQGSEA. The CDR3 DNA reads as TGCAGCGTTGAATTGCGGGGGGGCTCCTACAATGAGCAGTTCTTC. Its protein product is CSVELRGGSYNEQFF.

The chain has TRBV18 and TRBJ1-4; D is possibly TRBD1 (6 bases). Germline CDR1 is KGHSH and CDR2 is LQKENI. The V end lost 0 bases, the J end lost 5 bases, and 10 bases lay between the germline ends. The CDR3 is 15 residues long. CDR3 nucleotide sequence: TGTGCCAGCTCACCACCGGGGGGGCAAAATGAAAAACTGTTTTTT. Its translation is CASSPPGGQNEKLFF.

The DNA for the CDR3 is TGTGCCACCAGTGATTCAGGACAGGAGCCCTACGAGCAGTACTTC. Translated: CATSDSGQEPYEQYF. The chain recombines TRBV24-1 with TRBJ2-7, with 7 bases that match TRBD1. V lost 2 bases and J lost 2; bases outside the gene matches: 5. CDR3 length: 15 residues. The V gene's germline CDR1 is KGHDR and CDR2 SFDVKD.

This clone has only one observation. The CDR3 is CAISESGGAYGYTF. The DNA for the CDR3 is TGTGCCATCAGTGAGTCAGGGGGAGCGTATGGCTACACCTTC. This chain connects TRBV10-3 to TRBJ1-2; TRBD1 is a possible D gene (6 bases). The germline V gene has CDR1 ENHRY and CDR2 SYGVKD. Trimming cost V 0 bases and J 5 bases, with 10 bases left between them. The length of the CDR3 is 14 residues.

The J gene is TRBJ1-2, the V gene TRBV6-6; D is undetermined. The germline CDR1 and CDR2 sequences are MNHNY and SVGAGI (reference sequence). The germline V and J ends were trimmed by 4 bases and 2 bases, with 5 bases remaining between them. There are 12 residues in the CDR3. CDR3 in DNA: TGTGCCAGCAGTTCGGAGAACTATGGCTACACCTTC. Its protein product is CASSSENYGYTF.

In this sample, this clone turned up a few times. V gene TRBV10-3 combines with J gene TRBJ1-5; no definite D call. Trimming took 0 bases from V and 0 from J, leaving 15 bases between them. This CDR3 region has 18 residues. Germline CDR1 ENHRY, CDR2 SYGVKD. CDR3 residues: CAISESLTQHYSNQPQHF. The CDR3 coding sequence is TGTGCCATCAGTGAGTCGCTGACTCAGCATTATAGCAATCAGCCCCAGCATTTT.

The chain recombines TRBV3-1 (or the pseudogene TRBV3-2) with TRBJ2-7; D ambiguous. V lost 0 bases and J lost 2, with 5 bases in between. Germline lookup yields CDR1 LGHDT and CDR2 YNNKEL (reference sequence). The CDR3 has 13 residues. This CDR3 is CASSQDGTYEQYF. For the CDR3, the DNA is TGTGCCAGCAGCCAAGATGGCACCTACGAGCAGTACTTC.

The chain uses TRBV25-1 and TRBJ2-3; D perhaps matches TRBD1 (6 bases). This CDR3 is built from 16 residues. The V end was cut by 6 bases, the J end by 1 base, with 17 bases between. Germline values: CDR1 MGHDK, CDR2 SYGVNS. Written as DNA, the CDR3 is TGTGCCAGCAGGGCATGGGGGCCGCACGGCACAGATACGCAGTATTTT. As protein: CASRAWGPHGTDTQYF. Together with reference TRBV25-1 and TRBJ2-3, the CDR3 gives the full variable domain: EADIYQTPRYLVIGTGKKITLECSQTMGHDKMYWYQQDPGMELHLIHYSYGVNSTEKGDLSSESTVSRIRTEHFPLTLESARPSHTSQYLCASRAWGPHGTDTQYFGPGTRLTVL.

The chain employs TRBV7-2 and TRBJ2-7; 9 nucleotides line up with TRBD1. The V and J ends lost 1 base and 5 bases, in that order; junction bases with no gene match: 9. The length of the CDR3 is 16 residues. Looked up from germline, CDR1 is SGHTA and CDR2 is FQGNSA. The CDR3: CASSLGGGQGSNEQYF. CDR3 coding DNA: TGTGCCAGCAGCTTAGGGGGAGGACAGGGGTCGAACGAGCAGTACTTC.

The gene calls are TRBV15 and TRBJ1-1, with a tentative D call TRBD1 (5 bases). V lost 5 bases and J lost 1, with 17 bases in between. The CDR3 consists of 16 residues. CDR1 LNHNV and CDR2 YYDKDF come from the germline V gene (reference sequence). CDR3 protein: CATSGKNRITNTEAFF. The CDR3 DNA follows: TGTGCCACCAGCGGAAAAAACAGGATTACGAACACTGAAGCTTTCTTT.